These 26 T cell receptor beta chains came from one sample sequenced in a study of T cells after yellow fever vaccination. TCRdb reprocessed the 5' RACE reads with MiXCR, giving one entry per CDR3 protein. Among about 260,000 distinct CDR3 sequences listed, roughly 13% were seen once. The source material was CD4+ T cells sorted from PBMCs, sampled 45 days after the yellow fever booster vaccination. Source of these receptors: a man aged 25 to 40 who received the YFV17D yellow fever vaccine.

The chain is built from TRBV15 and TRBJ2-3, with a weak D call TRBD2 (6 bases). This CDR3 contains 13 residues. Germline lookup yields CDR1 LNHNV and CDR2 YYDKDF (reference sequence). Trimming took off 3 bases at V and 4 bases at J, with 8 bases between the two ends. This chain's CDR3 is CATSSGGADTQYF. The CDR3 DNA is TGTGCCACCAGCAGTGGCGGGGCAGATACGCAGTATTTT. Combining the CDR3 with reference TRBV15 and TRBJ2-3 gives the whole variable domain DAMVIQNPRYQVTQFGKPVTLSCSQTLNHNVMYWYQQKSSQAPKLLFHYYDKDFNNEADTPDNFQSRRPNTSFCFLDIRSPGLGDTAMYLCATSSGGADTQYFGPGTRLTVL.

This chain links TRBV6-1 with TRBJ2-1; D could derive from TRBD1 or TRBD2 (5 bases each). CDR1 and CDR2 (germline): MNHNS, SASEGT. CDR3 size: 15 residues. V was cut by 1 base and J by 2 bases, with 9 bases left in between. In DNA form, the CDR3 reads TGTGCCAGCAGTGAAGGACTGGGGGCCTACAATGAGCAGTTCTTC. Protein product: CASSEGLGAYNEQFF.

This sequence joins TRBV12-5 and TRBJ2-1; TRBD2 agrees at 13 bases. V gave up 3 bases and J gave up 0 bases; unmatched junction bases: 2. Germline V gene sequence: CDR1 LGHNT, CDR2 FRNRAP. The CDR3 sequence is 17 residues long. CDR3: CASGLWTSGSSYNEQFF. CDR3 DNA sequence: TGTGCTAGTGGTTTATGGACTAGCGGGAGCTCCTACAATGAGCAGTTCTTC.

This clonotype has ten or more counts. DNA for the CDR3: TGTGCCAGCAGTTTAGGGAACTACGAGCAGTACTTC. It is translated as CASSLGNYEQYF. The rearrangement joins TRBV12-3 or TRBV12-4 to TRBJ2-7, with D uncertain. The CDR3 is made up of 12 amino acids. The ends were cut back, 1 base at V and 3 bases at J, with 4 bases in the middle.

The V call is TRBV29-1, the J call TRBJ2-5; 12 bases map to TRBD2. Germline CDR1 reads SQVTM; CDR2 reads ANQGSEA. V trimming: 2 bases; J trimming: 5 bases; junction bases outside the gene matches: 12. The CDR3 length is 17 residues. The CDR3 protein is CSVESGLAGATSETQYF. CDR3 coding DNA: TGCAGCGTTGAATCGGGACTAGCGGGCGCGACGAGTGAGACCCAGTACTTC. The full variable domain, with the rest looked up from reference TRBV29-1 and TRBJ2-5, is SAVISQKPSRDICQRGTSLTIQCQVDSQVTMMFWYRQQPGQSLTLIATANQGSEATYESGFVIDKFPISRPNLTFSTLTVSNMSPEDSSIYLCSVESGLAGATSETQYFGPGTRLLVL.

The rearrangement links TRBV20-1 to TRBJ1-5; D gene uncertain. CDR1 and CDR2 from the germline V gene are DFQATT and SNEGSKA (reference sequence). V lost 3 bases, J lost 7 bases, and 19 bases lay in between. The CDR3 is 15 residues long. As DNA, the CDR3 is TGCAGTGCTAGTGTTTCTTCGGGGTCGGAACAGCCCCAGCATTTT. Its translation is CSASVSSGSEQPQHF.

The chain combines TRBV7-2 with TRBJ2-3; D gene uncertain. The CDR3 totals 14 residues. Trimming removed 6 bases from V and 3 bases from J, with 13 bases in between. Germline V gives CDR1 SGHTA, CDR2 FQGNSA. The CDR3 here is CASRLPGQTDTQYF. CDR3 coding DNA: TGTGCCAGCAGGCTCCCGGGCCAGACAGATACGCAGTATTTT.

The chain couples TRBV7-9 to TRBJ2-1; 8 bases are a match to TRBD2. V lost 1 base to trimming and J lost 1 base; unmatched junction nucleotides: 3. The CDR3 runs to 16 residues. CDR1 and CDR2 from the germline V gene are SEHNR and FQNEAQ (reference sequence). The CDR3 DNA is TGTGCCAGCAGCTTAGAGCGGGGGCCTTCCTACAATGAGCAGTTCTTC. This encodes CASSLERGPSYNEQFF.

V usage is TRBV5-1 and J usage is TRBJ2-5, with 7 nucleotides matching TRBD2. This CDR3 is built from 14 residues. The V segment lost 1 base and the J segment 5 bases; nucleotides outside the gene matches: 5. From germline, CDR1 is SGHRS and CDR2 YFSETQ. The CDR3 region has the DNA TGCGCCAGCAGCTTGAAAAGCGGGACCGAGACCCAGTACTTC. Translating gives CASSLKSGTETQYF.

The rearrangement joins TRBV7-2 to TRBJ2-5, with D perhaps matching TRBD1 (5 bases). Germline V gene sequence: CDR1 SGHTA, CDR2 FQGNSA. CDR3 length equals 11 residues. The V and J ends lost 2 bases and 9 bases respectively, with 7 bases between them. The CDR3 reads CASSLRGSQYF. CDR3 DNA sequence: TGTGCCAGCAGCTTAAGGGGTTCCCAGTACTTC.

This clonotype was observed a few times. CDR3 nucleotide sequence: TGTGCCGTGGGGACGGATCCCTCTGGGGCCAACGTCCTGACTTTC. Residues: CAVGTDPSGANVLTF. V is TRBV6-1 and J is TRBJ2-6, with D perhaps assigned TRBD1 or TRBD2 (5 bases each). Germline V lookup: CDR1 MNHNS, CDR2 SASEGT. Trimming left V 11 bases short and J 0 bases short, with 14 bases between. This CDR3 contains 15 residues.

This clonotype has only a few counts. This chain links TRBV6-1 with TRBJ2-1, with D possibly matching TRBD2 (6 bases). CDR3 length: 16 residues. Germline CDR1 and CDR2: MNHNS and SASEGT. V was shortened by 3 bases and J by 3 bases, with 15 bases between the two germline ends. CDR3 nucleotide sequence: TGTGCCAGCAGTGACGGACGGAGGGGTGGCTACAATGAGCAGTTCTTC. Translating gives CASSDGRRGGYNEQFF.

This clonotype appeared a few times. The CDR3 DNA reads TGTGCCAGCAGCTTAGATCGGTGGGGGTACAATGAGCAGTTCTTC. Protein: CASSLDRWGYNEQFF. The genes are TRBV11-2 and TRBJ2-1; D may match TRBD1 or TRBD2 (5 bases each). V was trimmed by 0 bases and J by 4 bases, leaving 10 bases between them. From germline, CDR1 is SGHAT and CDR2 FQNNGV. CDR3 length equals 15 residues.

The chain is built from TRBV6-2 or TRBV6-3 and TRBJ2-7; possibly TRBD2 for D (6 bases). This CDR3 contains 12 residues. The V gene's germline CDR1 is MNHEY and CDR2 SVGEGT. Trimming left V 11 bases short and J 4 bases short, with 15 bases between. CDR3 loop: CAVTGTPYEQYF. CDR3 nucleotides: TGTGCCGTCACCGGGACTCCTTACGAGCAGTACTTC.

This clonotype was found many times. V is TRBV7-9 and J is TRBJ2-3; D unresolved. Germline lookup yields CDR1 SEHNR and CDR2 FQNEAQ (reference sequence). Trimming took 5 bases from V and 2 from J, leaving 11 bases between them. The CDR3 covers 14 residues. This CDR3 reads CASSLMADTDTQYF. In DNA, the CDR3 is TGTGCCAGCAGCCTCATGGCGGACACAGATACGCAGTATTTT.

In the case of this clonotype: At one boundary the junction diverges from the germline segment, which might be a read error. The V and J genes are TRBV15 and TRBJ2-5; D possibly corresponds to TRBD1 (5 bases). The CDR3 runs to 14 residues. Germline lookup yields CDR1 LNHNV and CDR2 YYDKDF (reference sequence). CDR3 amino acids: CATSGDPGQETQYF. As DNA, the CDR3 is TGTGCCACCAGCGGAGACCCAGGGCAAGAGACCCAGTACTTC.

This chain joins TRBV5-6 and TRBJ2-5, with 9 positions matching TRBD2. This CDR3 is 16 amino acids long. Germline V gene lookup returns CDR1 SGHDT and CDR2 YYEEEE. V lost 2 bases, J lost 4 bases, and 9 bases stayed unmatched. Here the CDR3 reads CASSFDPAGGRETQYF. The CDR3 bases are TGTGCCAGCAGCTTCGATCCCGCGGGAGGGCGAGAGACCCAGTACTTC. Full variable domain (missing parts from reference TRBV5-6 and TRBJ2-5): DAGVTQSPTHLIKTRGQQVTLRCSPKSGHDTVSWYQQALGQGPQFIFQYYEEEERQRGNFPDRFSGHQFPNYSSELNVNALLLGDSALYLCASSFDPAGGRETQYFGPGTRLLVL.

This clonotype was picked up a small number of times. The V and J genes are TRBV12-3 or TRBV12-4 and TRBJ2-2, with TRBD2 matching 9 bases. The CDR3 consists of 17 residues. J lost 4 bases, V lost 6 bases, and 12 bases had no gene match. The chain's CDR3 is CASSPAGAGGPTGELFF. The CDR3 coding sequence is TGTGCCAGCAGCCCGGCGGGGGCGGGAGGGCCCACCGGGGAGCTGTTTTTT.

The chain combines TRBV6-5 with TRBJ2-1; 7 nucleotides agree with TRBD1. The CDR3 spans 12 residues. The germline V gene has CDR1 MNHEY and CDR2 SVGAGI. Unmatched junction bases numbered 3, after V lost 2 bases and J lost 11 bases. CDR3: CASSYGDRKQFF. In DNA form, the CDR3 reads TGTGCCAGCAGTTACGGGGACAGAAAGCAGTTCTTC.

This clonotype was counted only a few times. The chain is built from TRBV3-1 and TRBJ1-1; D uncertain. The CDR3 is 17 amino acids. V was cut by 4 bases and J by 12 bases, with 30 bases left in between. Germline V CDR1 and CDR2: LGHDT, YNNKEL (reference sequence). The CDR3 bases are TGTGCCAGCAGCCGGATAACCGGGTCTGGCGAATTTTACCCCTCTTTCTTT. It is translated as CASSRITGSGEFYPSFF.

The chain combines TRBV12-3 or TRBV12-4 with TRBJ2-1, with D possibly being TRBD2 (6 bases). V was clipped by 6 bases and J by 4 bases, with 16 bases between them. This CDR3 has 15 residues. The chain's CDR3 is CASRGFAGRYNEQFF. The CDR3 DNA sequence: TGTGCCAGCAGGGGCTTCGCGGGACGATACAATGAGCAGTTCTTC.

This chain connects TRBV5-1 to TRBJ2-1; D could derive from TRBD1 or TRBD2 (5 bases each). CDR3 length equals 16 residues. The V gene lost 0 bases and the J gene lost 8 bases, with 18 bases spanning the gap. The germline CDR1 and CDR2 sequences are SGHRS and YFSETQ. CDR3 region: CASSLGLGSGADEQFF. Here the CDR3 DNA reads TGCGCCAGCAGCTTGGGATTGGGGTCCGGGGCGGATGAGCAGTTCTTC. Supplemented by reference TRBV5-1 and TRBJ2-1, the full variable domain reads KAGVTQTPRYLIKTRGQQVTLSCSPISGHRSVSWYQQTPGQGLQFLFEYFSETQRNKGNFPGRFSGRQFSNSRSEMNVSTLELGDSALYLCASSLGLGSGADEQFFGPGTRLTVL.

The chain joins TRBV5-5 to TRBJ2-3; the D is unclear. The CDR3 contains 14 residues. Germline lookup yields CDR1 SGHKS and CDR2 YYEKEE (reference sequence). V was clipped by 4 bases and J by 2 bases, with 11 bases between them. DNA of the CDR3: TGTGCCAGCAGCGGTGCGAGGAACACAGATACGCAGTATTTT. This encodes CASSGARNTDTQYF.

This clonotype was seen a handful of times. This sequence joins TRBV20-1 and TRBJ2-2, with D perhaps TRBD1 (5 bases). Germline V gene sequence: CDR1 DFQATT, CDR2 SNEGSKA (reference sequence). The CDR3 covers 16 residues. Trimming removed 0 bases at V and 1 base at J, with 12 bases between. This chain's CDR3 is CSAREGPAWNTGELFF. The CDR3 DNA sequence: TGCAGTGCTAGAGAGGGGCCGGCTTGGAACACCGGGGAGCTGTTTTTT.

This chain joins TRBV28 and TRBJ1-2, with D uncertain. The V end lost 1 base, the J end lost 4 bases, and 10 bases lay between the germline ends. Germline V CDR1 and CDR2: MDHEN, SYDVKM. The CDR3 totals 14 residues. CDR3 DNA: TGTGCCAGCAGTTTATCGTCCCAGGTCTATGGCTACACCTTC. As protein: CASSLSSQVYGYTF.

This chain connects TRBV5-6 to TRBJ2-2; possible D gene TRBD2, 6 bases. CDR1 SGHDT and CDR2 YYEEEE come from the germline V gene. The CDR3 sequence is 13 residues long. CDR3 sequence: CASRWRDHGELFF. CDR3 in DNA: TGTGCTTCTCGTTGGAGGGACCACGGGGAGCTGTTTTTT. Full variable domain (outside the CDR3, taken from reference TRBV5-6 and TRBJ2-2): DAGVTQSPTHLIKTRGQQVTLRCSPKSGHDTVSWYQQALGQGPQFIFQYYEEEERQRGNFPDRFSGHQFPNYSSELNVNALLLGDSALYLCASRWRDHGELFFGEGSRLTVL.